The table lists the clone carrying this T cell receptor (beta chain) with a count of one. Its antigen is still unknown. The time point denotes: cycle 4 day 1 (C4D1), after less than seven weeks of nivolumab. Each of the patients experienced relapse following autologous stem cell transplantation, and their brentuximab vedotin exposure differed. Thawed PBMCs were the source of CD8+ T cells, obtained through magnetic negative selection. The data were taken from a study of PD-1 blockade in classical Hodgkin lymphoma. Study-level points and caveats: The study found that TCR diversity rose significantly by C4D1 in CD4+ but not CD8+ cells.

Profiling relied on immunoSEQ multiplex PCR, and the TCRdb table lists in-frame clones only, not all of them. The sample carries about 20,000 clones, roughly 84% recorded once. From germline, CDR1 is MNHEY and CDR2 SMNVEV (reference sequence). Trimming cost V 5 bases and J 6 bases, with 15 bases left between them. The CDR3 loop spans 14 amino acids. The TCR originated in a human donor with classical Hodgkin lymphoma. Sample: CD8+ T cells from blood, taken before the fourth cycle of nivolumab. The V and J genes are TRBV27 and TRBJ2-3; D is uncertain. CDR3 loop: CASSEAVQADTQYF. In DNA form, the CDR3 reads TGTGCCAGCAGTGAAGCAGTCCAGGCCGATACGCAGTATTTT.